Shown below are 9 T cell receptor beta chains from a single sample sequenced in a study of blood T cell repertoires in COVID-19. Measured with immunoSEQ multiplex PCR; TCRdb has only the in-frame clones, and not every one. This sample has about 150,000 clones, with around 90% found just once. Sequenced sample: peripheral blood. These receptors were obtained from a man over 45 with acute or convalescent COVID-19.

The chain carries TRBV27 and TRBJ2-1; 7 bases fit TRBD1. The CDR3 runs 15 residues. V lost 3 bases to trimming and J lost 6 bases; unmatched junction nucleotides: 8. Germline CDR1 and CDR2: MNHEY and SMNVEV (reference sequence). The CDR3 DNA reads as TGTGCCAGCAGTTTCCGGGACAGTCGTTTCAATGAGCAGTTCTTC. This codes for CASSFRDSRFNEQFF.

The V gene is TRBV11-2, the J gene TRBJ2-7, with 9 bases lining up with TRBD1. This CDR3 has 14 residues. With V trimmed by 2 bases and J by 2 bases, 1 base remained unmatched. Germline V gives CDR1 SGHAT, CDR2 FQNNGV. This chain's CDR3 is CASSLRQGAYEQYF. The CDR3 coding sequence is TGTGCCAGCAGCTTAAGACAGGGGGCCTACGAGCAGTACTTC.

The rearrangement joins TRBV7-8 to TRBJ2-1, with D possibly matching TRBD2 (6 bases). The germline CDR1 and CDR2 sequences are SGHVS and FQNEAQ. The V gene lost 7 bases and the J gene lost 3 bases, with 13 bases spanning the gap. This CDR3 has 14 amino acids. Here the CDR3 DNA reads TGTGCCAGCACTGGTGTGGGGGGCTACAATGAGCAGTTCTTC. Translation: CASTGVGGYNEQFF.

This chain connects TRBV7-9 to TRBJ2-5; 9 nucleotides match TRBD1. The V gene's germline CDR1 is SEHNR and CDR2 FQNEAQ (reference sequence). The CDR3 sequence is 16 residues long. V lost 5 bases, J lost 2 bases, and 9 bases stayed unmatched. CDR3 coding DNA: TGTGCCAGCAGCGCCCGGACAGGGGCGATACAAGAGACCCAGTACTTC. This codes for CASSARTGAIQETQYF.

This clone was detected once. Additional DNA sequences in this sample encode the identical CDR3. V usage is TRBV7-3 and J usage is TRBJ2-5; D is possibly TRBD1 (6 bases). The CDR3 loop spans 14 amino acids. Germline V gene data show CDR1 as SGHTA and CDR2 as FQGTGA. V was cut by 2 bases and J by 2 bases, with 9 bases left in between. The DNA for the CDR3 is TGTGCCAGCAGCTTAGGGGGCCCACAAGAGACCCAGTACTTC. Protein sequence: CASSLGGPQETQYF. The whole variable domain, filled in from reference TRBV7-3 and TRBJ2-5, reads GAGVSQTPSNKVTEKGKYVELRCDPISGHTALYWYRQSLGQGPEFLIYFQGTGAADDSGLPNDRFFAVRPEGSVSTLKIQRTERGDSAVYLCASSLGGPQETQYFGPGTRLLVL.

Here the CDR3 reads CASSSWAGDRFF. The CDR3, as DNA: TGTGCCAGCAGTTCATGGGCCGGAGACAGGTTCTTC. The chain is built from TRBV28 and TRBJ2-1; D may be TRBD1 (5 bases). CDR3 length: 12 amino acids. Trimming pared 4 bases from V and 15 bases from J, leaving 16 bases between. Germline loops: CDR1 MDHEN, CDR2 SYDVKM.

The chain uses TRBV4-3 and TRBJ2-6; TRBD1 agrees at 8 bases. This CDR3 has 18 residues. Per germline, CDR1 LGHNA and CDR2 YSLEER. V dropped 0 bases and J dropped 2; count of bases not matched to a gene: 6. CDR3 in amino acids: CASSQDRTGHPGANVLTF. The CDR3 DNA is TGCGCCAGCAGCCAAGATAGGACAGGGCATCCTGGGGCCAACGTCCTGACTTTC.

The V and J genes are TRBV7-9 and TRBJ2-2, with TRBD1 identical over 12 bases. After removal of 5 bases from V and 5 bases from J, the junction contained 9 bases not matched to a gene. Germline CDR1 is SEHNR and CDR2 is FQNEAQ (reference sequence). The CDR3 covers 17 residues. CDR3 sequence (DNA): TGTGCCAGCAGCGAGGGACAGGGGGCGCTTTATACCGGGGAGCTGTTTTTT. Translation: CASSEGQGALYTGELFF.

The chain links TRBV7-9 to TRBJ2-2, with D perhaps TRBD2 (6 bases). V was trimmed by 5 bases and J by 7 bases, leaving 14 bases between them. The CDR3 is made up of 14 amino acids. Germline CDR1 is SEHNR and CDR2 is FQNEAQ (reference sequence). CDR3 bases: TGTGCCAGCAGCCAAGGCCAGGGAGGCGGGGAGCTGTTTTTT. Its protein is CASSQGQGGGELFF.